This T cell receptor beta chain is from a study of PD-1 blockade in classical Hodgkin lymphoma. Findings and caveats of the study: The authors have not defined what causes the repertoire differences, possibly disease activity or prior therapy. Individuals who commenced nivolumab within less than 1 year of ASCT were excluded. Healthy donors were reported to have higher baseline TCR diversity than newly diagnosed patients.

Points on this clone: What it recognizes is unknown.

This CDR3 has 12 residues. CDR1 SEHNR and CDR2 FQNEAQ come from the germline V gene (reference sequence). After removal of 5 bases from V and 6 bases from J, the junction contained 3 bases not matched to a gene. Relapses following autologous stem cell transplantation were seen in all patients, with brentuximab vedotin exposure varying. Profiling relied on immunoSEQ multiplex PCR, and the TCRdb table lists in-frame clones only, not all of them. Of approximately 44,000 clones listed, 60% to 85% are singletons. This chain connects TRBV7-9 to TRBJ1-2; 7 positions agree with TRBD1. The clonotype was recovered from a human donor with classical Hodgkin lymphoma. Material: peripheral blood mononuclear cells (PBMCs), obtained at baseline. CDR3 bases: TGTGCCAGCAGCCCGCAGGGGGATGGCTACACCTTC. Residues: CASSPQGDGYTF.